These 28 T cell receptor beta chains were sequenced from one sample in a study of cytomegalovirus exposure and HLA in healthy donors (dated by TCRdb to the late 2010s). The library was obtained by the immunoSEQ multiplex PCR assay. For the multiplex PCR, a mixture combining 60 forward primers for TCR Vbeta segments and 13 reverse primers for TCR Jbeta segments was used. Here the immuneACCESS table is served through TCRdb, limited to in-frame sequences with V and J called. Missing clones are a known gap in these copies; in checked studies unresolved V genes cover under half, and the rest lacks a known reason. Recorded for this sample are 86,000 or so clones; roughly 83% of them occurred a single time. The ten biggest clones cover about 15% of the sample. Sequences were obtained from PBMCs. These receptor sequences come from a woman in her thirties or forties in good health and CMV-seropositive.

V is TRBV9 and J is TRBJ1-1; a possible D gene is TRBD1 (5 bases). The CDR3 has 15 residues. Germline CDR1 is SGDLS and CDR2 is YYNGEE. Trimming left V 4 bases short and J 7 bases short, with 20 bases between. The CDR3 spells CASSPSTKRQIEAFF. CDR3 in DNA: TGTGCCAGCAGCCCATCAACTAAGAGACAGATTGAAGCTTTCTTT.

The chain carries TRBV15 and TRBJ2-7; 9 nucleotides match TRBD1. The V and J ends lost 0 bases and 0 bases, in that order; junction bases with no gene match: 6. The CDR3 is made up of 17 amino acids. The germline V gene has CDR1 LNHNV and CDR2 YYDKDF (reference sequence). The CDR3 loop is CATSRDTGGRVSYEQYF. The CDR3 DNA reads TGTGCCACCAGCAGAGATACAGGGGGCCGGGTCTCCTACGAGCAGTACTTC.

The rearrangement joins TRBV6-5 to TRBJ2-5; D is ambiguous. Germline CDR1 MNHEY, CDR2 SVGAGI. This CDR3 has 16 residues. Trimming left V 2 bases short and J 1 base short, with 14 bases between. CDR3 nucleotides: TGTGCCAGCAGTTACATTCCTTCAGACACCCAAGAGACCCAGTACTTC. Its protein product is CASSYIPSDTQETQYF.

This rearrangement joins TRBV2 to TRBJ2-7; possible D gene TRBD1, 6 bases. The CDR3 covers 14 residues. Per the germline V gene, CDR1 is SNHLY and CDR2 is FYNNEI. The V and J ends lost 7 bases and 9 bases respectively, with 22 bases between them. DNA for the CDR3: TGTGCCAGCACCTCGGACCGGGACACCGGTGGGCAGTACTTC. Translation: CASTSDRDTGGQYF.

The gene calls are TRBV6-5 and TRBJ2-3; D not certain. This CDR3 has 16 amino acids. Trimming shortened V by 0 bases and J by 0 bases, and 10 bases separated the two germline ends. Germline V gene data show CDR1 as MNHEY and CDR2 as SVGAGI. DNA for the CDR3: TGTGCCAGCAGTTACTCACGAACATCGAGCACAGATACGCAGTATTTT. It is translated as CASSYSRTSSTDTQYF.

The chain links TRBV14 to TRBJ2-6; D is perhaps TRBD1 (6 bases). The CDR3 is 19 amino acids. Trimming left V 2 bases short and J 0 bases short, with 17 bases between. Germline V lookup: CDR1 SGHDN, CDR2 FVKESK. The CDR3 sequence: CASSQPLRTGSSGANVLTF. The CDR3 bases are TGTGCCAGCAGCCAACCCTTGAGAACAGGGAGCTCTGGGGCCAACGTCCTGACTTTC.

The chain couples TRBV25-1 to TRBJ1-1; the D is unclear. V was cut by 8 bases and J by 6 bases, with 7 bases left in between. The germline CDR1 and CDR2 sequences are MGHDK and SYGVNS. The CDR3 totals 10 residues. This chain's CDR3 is CASGEAEAFF. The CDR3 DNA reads TGTGCCAGCGGCGAGGCTGAAGCTTTCTTT.

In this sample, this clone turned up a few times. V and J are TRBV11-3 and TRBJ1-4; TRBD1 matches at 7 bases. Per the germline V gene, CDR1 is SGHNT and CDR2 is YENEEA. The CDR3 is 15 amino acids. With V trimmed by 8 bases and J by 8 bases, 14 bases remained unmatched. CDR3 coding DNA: TGTGCCAGCCTAACAAGAGAGGGGGCGGACGAAAAACTGTTTTTT. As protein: CASLTREGADEKLFF.

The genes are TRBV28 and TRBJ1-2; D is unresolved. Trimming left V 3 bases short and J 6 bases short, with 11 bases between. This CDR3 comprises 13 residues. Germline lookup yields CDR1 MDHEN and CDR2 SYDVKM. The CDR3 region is CASSFEGSDGYTF. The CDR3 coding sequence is TGTGCCAGCAGTTTCGAGGGCTCGGATGGCTACACCTTC.

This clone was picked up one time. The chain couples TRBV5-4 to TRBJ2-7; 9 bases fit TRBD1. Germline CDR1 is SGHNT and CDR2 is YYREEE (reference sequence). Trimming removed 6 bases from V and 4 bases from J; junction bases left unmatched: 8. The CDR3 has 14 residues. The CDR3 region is CASKGDREAYEQYF. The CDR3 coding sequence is TGTGCCAGCAAGGGGGACAGGGAGGCTTACGAGCAGTACTTC.

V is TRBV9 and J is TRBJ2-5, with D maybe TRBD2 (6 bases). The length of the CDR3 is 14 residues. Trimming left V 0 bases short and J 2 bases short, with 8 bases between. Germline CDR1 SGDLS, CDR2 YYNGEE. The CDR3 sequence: CASSVGTIQETQYF. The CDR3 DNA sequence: TGTGCCAGCAGCGTAGGGACTATACAAGAGACCCAGTACTTC.

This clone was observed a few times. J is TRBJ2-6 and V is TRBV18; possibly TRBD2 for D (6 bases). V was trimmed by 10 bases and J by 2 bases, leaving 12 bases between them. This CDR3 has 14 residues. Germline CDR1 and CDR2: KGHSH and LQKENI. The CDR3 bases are TGTGCCACCTTCGGAGGGGCTGGGGCCAACGTCCTGACTTTC. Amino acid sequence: CATFGGAGANVLTF.

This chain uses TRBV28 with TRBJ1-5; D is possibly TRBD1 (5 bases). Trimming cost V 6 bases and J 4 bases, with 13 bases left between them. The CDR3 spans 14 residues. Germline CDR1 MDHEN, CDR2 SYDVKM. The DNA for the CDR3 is TGTGCCAGCAGGCTCGCGCGGGGGAATCAGCCCCAGCATTTT. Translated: CASRLARGNQPQHF.

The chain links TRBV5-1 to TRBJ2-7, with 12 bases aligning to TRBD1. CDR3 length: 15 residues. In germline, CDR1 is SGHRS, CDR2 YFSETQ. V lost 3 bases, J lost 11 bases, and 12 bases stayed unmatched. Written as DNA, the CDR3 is TGCGCCAGCAGCTCGGGACAGGGGGCGACCGGGTTTGAGTACTTC. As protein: CASSSGQGATGFEYF.

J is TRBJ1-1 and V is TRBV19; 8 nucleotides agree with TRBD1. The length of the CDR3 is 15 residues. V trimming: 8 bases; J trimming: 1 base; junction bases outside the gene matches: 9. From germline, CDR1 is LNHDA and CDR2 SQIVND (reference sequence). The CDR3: CASYDRGSANTEAFF. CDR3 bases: TGTGCCAGTTATGACAGGGGTTCGGCGAACACTGAAGCTTTCTTT.

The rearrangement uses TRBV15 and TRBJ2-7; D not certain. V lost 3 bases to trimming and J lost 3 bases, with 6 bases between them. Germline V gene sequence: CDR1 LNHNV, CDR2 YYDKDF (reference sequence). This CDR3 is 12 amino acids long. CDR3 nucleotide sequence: TGTGCCACCAGCAGGGCTGGCTACGAGCAGTACTTC. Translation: CATSRAGYEQYF. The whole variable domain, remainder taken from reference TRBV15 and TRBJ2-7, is DAMVIQNPRYQVTQFGKPVTLSCSQTLNHNVMYWYQQKSSQAPKLLFHYYDKDFNNEADTPDNFQSRRPNTSFCFLDIRSPGLGDTAMYLCATSRAGYEQYFGPGTRLTVT.

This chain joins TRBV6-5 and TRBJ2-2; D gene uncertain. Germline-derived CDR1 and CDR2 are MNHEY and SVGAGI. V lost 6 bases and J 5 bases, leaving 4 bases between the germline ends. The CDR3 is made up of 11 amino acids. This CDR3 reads CASSQTGELFF. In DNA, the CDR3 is TGTGCCAGCAGCCAAACCGGGGAGCTGTTTTTT.

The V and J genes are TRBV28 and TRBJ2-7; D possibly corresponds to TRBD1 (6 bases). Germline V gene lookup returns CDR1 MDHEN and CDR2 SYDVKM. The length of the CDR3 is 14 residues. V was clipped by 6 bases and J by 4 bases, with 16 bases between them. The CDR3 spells CASSPTGYPYEQYF. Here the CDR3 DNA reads TGTGCCAGCAGCCCCACAGGGTATCCTTACGAGCAGTACTTC.

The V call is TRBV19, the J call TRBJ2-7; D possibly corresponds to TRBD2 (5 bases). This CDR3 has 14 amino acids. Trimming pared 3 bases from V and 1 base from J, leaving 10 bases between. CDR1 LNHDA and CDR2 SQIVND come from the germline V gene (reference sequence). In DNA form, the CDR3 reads TGTGCCAGTAGTATGTTCGGGGATTCCTACGAGCAGTACTTC. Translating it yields CASSMFGDSYEQYF.

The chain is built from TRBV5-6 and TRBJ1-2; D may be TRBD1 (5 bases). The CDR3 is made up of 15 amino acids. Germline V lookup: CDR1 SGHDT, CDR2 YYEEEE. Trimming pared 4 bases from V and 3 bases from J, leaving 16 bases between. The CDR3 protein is CASSRARRGDYGYTF. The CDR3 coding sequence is TGTGCCAGCAGCCGCGCTAGGAGGGGCGACTATGGCTACACCTTC. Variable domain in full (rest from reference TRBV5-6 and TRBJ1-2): DAGVTQSPTHLIKTRGQQVTLRCSPKSGHDTVSWYQQALGQGPQFIFQYYEEEERQRGNFPDRFSGHQFPNYSSELNVNALLLGDSALYLCASSRARRGDYGYTFGSGTRLTVV.

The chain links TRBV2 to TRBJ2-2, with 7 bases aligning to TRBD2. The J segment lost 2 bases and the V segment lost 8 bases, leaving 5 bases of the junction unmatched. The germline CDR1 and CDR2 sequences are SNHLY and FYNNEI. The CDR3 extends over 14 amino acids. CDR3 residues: CASCLAANTGELFF. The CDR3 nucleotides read TGTGCCAGCTGTCTAGCGGCTAACACCGGGGAGCTGTTTTTT.

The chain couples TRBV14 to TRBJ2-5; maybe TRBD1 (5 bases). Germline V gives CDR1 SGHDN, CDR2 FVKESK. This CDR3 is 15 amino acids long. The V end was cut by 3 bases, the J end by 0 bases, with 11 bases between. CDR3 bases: TGTGCCAGCAGCCAGGGGCCAGTGTACCAAGAGACCCAGTACTTC. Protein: CASSQGPVYQETQYF.

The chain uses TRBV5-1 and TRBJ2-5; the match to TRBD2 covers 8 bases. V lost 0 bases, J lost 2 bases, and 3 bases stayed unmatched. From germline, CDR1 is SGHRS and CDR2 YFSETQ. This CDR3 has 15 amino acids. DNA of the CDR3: TGCGCCAGCAGCTTGGCGGGAGGGTGGCAAGAGACCCAGTACTTC. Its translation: CASSLAGGWQETQYF.

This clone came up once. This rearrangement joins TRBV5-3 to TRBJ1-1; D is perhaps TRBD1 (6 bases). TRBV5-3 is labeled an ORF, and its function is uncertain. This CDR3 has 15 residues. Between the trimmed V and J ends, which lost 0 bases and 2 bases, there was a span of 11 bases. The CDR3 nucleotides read TGTGCCAGAAGCTTGGATGGGACACCCAACACTGAAGCTTTCTTT. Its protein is CARSLDGTPNTEAFF.

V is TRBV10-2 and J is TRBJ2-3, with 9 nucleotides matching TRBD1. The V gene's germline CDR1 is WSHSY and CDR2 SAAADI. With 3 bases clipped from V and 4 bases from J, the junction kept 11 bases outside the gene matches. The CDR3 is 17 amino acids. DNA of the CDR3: TGCGCCAGCAGTGACCCGGGACAGGGATATCAGTCAGATACGCAGTATTTT. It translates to CASSDPGQGYQSDTQYF.

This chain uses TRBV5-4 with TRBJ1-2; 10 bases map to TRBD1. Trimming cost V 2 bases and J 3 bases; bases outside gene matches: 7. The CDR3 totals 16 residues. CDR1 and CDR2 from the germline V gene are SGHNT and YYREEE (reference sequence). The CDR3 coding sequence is TGTGCCAGCAGCTTCGACAGGGGGCGGTTTTACTATGGCTACACCTTC. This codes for CASSFDRGRFYYGYTF.

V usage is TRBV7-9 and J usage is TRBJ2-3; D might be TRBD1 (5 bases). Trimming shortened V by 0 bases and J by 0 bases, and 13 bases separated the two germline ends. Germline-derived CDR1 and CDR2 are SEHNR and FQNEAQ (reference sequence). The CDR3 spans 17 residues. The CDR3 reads CASSLALRTLSTDTQYF. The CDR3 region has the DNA TGTGCCAGCAGCTTAGCGCTACGGACACTGAGCACAGATACGCAGTATTTT. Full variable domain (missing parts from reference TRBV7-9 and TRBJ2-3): DTGVSQNPRHKITKRGQNVTFRCDPISEHNRLYWYRQTLGQGPEFLTYFQNEAQLEKSRLLSDRFSAERPKGSFSTLEIQRTEQGDSAMYLCASSLALRTLSTDTQYFGPGTRLTVL.

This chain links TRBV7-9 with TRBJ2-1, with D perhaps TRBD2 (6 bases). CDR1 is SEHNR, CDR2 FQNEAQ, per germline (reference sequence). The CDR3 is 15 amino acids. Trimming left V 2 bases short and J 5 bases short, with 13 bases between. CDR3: CASSLRLAKNNEQFF. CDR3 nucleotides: TGTGCCAGCAGCTTAAGGCTAGCGAAAAACAATGAGCAGTTCTTC.